These T cell receptor beta chains were read from a single sample in a study of regulatory T cells in long-lasting Graves disease. TCRdb called the multiplex PCR reads again in MiXCR, with one record for every CDR3 protein. Among approximately 500,000 distinct CDR3 sequences listed, approximately 21% were seen once. The material sequenced was peripheral blood mononuclear cells (PBMCs), taken when the disease was refractory, from a patient treated with antithyroid drugs. The source is a female donor with Graves disease. Both conserved end residues are part of each CDR3. Each record gives: D gene, V gene, CDR3 protein. A D gene is named only where the DNA matches it firmly.

D gene: .
V gene: TRBV3-1
CDR3 protein: CASSQDRSGAGETQYF

D gene: .
V gene: TRBV7-3
CDR3 protein: CASSPPNEQYF

D gene: TRBD1
V gene: TRBV29-1
CDR3 protein: CSVDGTANTEAFF

D gene: TRBD1
V gene: TRBV27
CDR3 protein: CASSQGAYSNQPQHF

D gene: .
V gene: TRBV4-2
CDR3 protein: CASSQVGSPYEQYF

D gene: .
V gene: TRBV3-1
CDR3 protein: CASSPGRNNQPQHF

D gene: .
V gene: TRBV6-1
CDR3 protein: CASSDYYEQYF

D gene: TRBD2
V gene: TRBV2
CDR3 protein: CASSLGLAGSDEQFF

D gene: .
V gene: TRBV11-1
CDR3 protein: CASSSSGTNLEAFF

D gene: TRBD1
V gene: TRBV7-9
CDR3 protein: CASSSTRTGAANTEAFF

D gene: .
V gene: TRBV19
CDR3 protein: CASSTSDPTPAGEQYF

D gene: .
V gene: TRBV20-1
CDR3 protein: CSATDLDASSYNEQFF

D gene: TRBD1
V gene: TRBV12-3/TRBV12-4
CDR3 protein: CASSGTGTGIHEQYF

D gene: TRBD1
V gene: TRBV28
CDR3 protein: CASSLLSDRVTYEQYF

D gene: TRBD1
V gene: TRBV6-9
CDR3 protein: CASSWGTAYEQYF

D gene: .
V gene: TRBV3-1
CDR3 protein: CASRPKLGGSSYNEQFF

D gene: .
V gene: TRBV2
CDR3 protein: CASRQGTDTQYF

D gene: .
V gene: TRBV20-1
CDR3 protein: CSARPQGHRKEFYEQYF

D gene: TRBD1
V gene: TRBV27
CDR3 protein: CASSFEGQLDGQYF

D gene: .
V gene: TRBV12-3/TRBV12-4
CDR3 protein: CASAPSPGNTIYF

D gene: .
V gene: TRBV20-1
CDR3 protein: CSARKETQYF

D gene: TRBD2
V gene: TRBV20-1
CDR3 protein: CSATGTSITYEQYF

D gene: .
V gene: TRBV4-3
CDR3 protein: CASSQSGGGRANTEAFF

D gene: .
V gene: TRBV2
CDR3 protein: CASSGLYEQYF

D gene: .
V gene: TRBV7-2
CDR3 protein: CASSLPGLNEKLFF

D gene: .
V gene: TRBV3-1
CDR3 protein: CASSSGAENTGELFF

D gene: .
V gene: TRBV11-2
CDR3 protein: CASSYGVGTEAFF

D gene: TRBD1
V gene: TRBV7-9
CDR3 protein: CASSCSRDRVKVPLRGQYF

D gene: .
V gene: TRBV9
CDR3 protein: CASSVAPAHRVNYGYTF

D gene: .
V gene: TRBV28
CDR3 protein: CASSFLDNVGGVGTEAFF

D gene: .
V gene: TRBV20-1
CDR3 protein: CSASVVMNTEAFF

D gene: .
V gene: TRBV28
CDR3 protein: CASSNPGAPNTEAFF

D gene: .
V gene: TRBV10-3
CDR3 protein: CAISDMGIATTYEQYF

D gene: .
V gene: TRBV29-1
CDR3 protein: CSVLQERYEQYF

D gene: TRBD1
V gene: TRBV20-1
CDR3 protein: CSASSQTGDSSPLHF

D gene: TRBD1
V gene: TRBV2
CDR3 protein: CASSAQGSTEAFF

D gene: .
V gene: TRBV5-6
CDR3 protein: CASSFSTRALEPGSCFF

D gene: .
V gene: TRBV18
CDR3 protein: CASSPGEGSNIQYF

D gene: .
V gene: TRBV15
CDR3 protein: CATSRPPNTEAFF

D gene: TRBD1
V gene: TRBV11-2
CDR3 protein: CASSWDRGDYEQYF

D gene: .
V gene: TRBV5-6
CDR3 protein: CASSRTWTSPNYGYTF

D gene: TRBD2
V gene: TRBV6-1
CDR3 protein: CASVASGFPYEQYF

D gene: .
V gene: TRBV5-5
CDR3 protein: CASNIRGSLNGYTF

D gene: TRBD1
V gene: TRBV12-3/TRBV12-4
CDR3 protein: CASSETGGTYEQYF

D gene: .
V gene: TRBV11-2
CDR3 protein: CASSLMRNTEAFF

D gene: .
V gene: TRBV4-1
CDR3 protein: CASSQAAVSNQPQHF

D gene: TRBD1
V gene: TRBV29-1
CDR3 protein: CSVSTGDDSNQPQHF

D gene: .
V gene: TRBV7-9
CDR3 protein: CASSFFNQPQHF

D gene: .
V gene: TRBV29-1
CDR3 protein: CSVEKQSHGYTF